A single count supports the clone carrying this T cell receptor (beta chain). What it recognizes is unknown. Germline V CDR1 and CDR2: LNHDA, SQIVND (reference sequence). V was trimmed by 3 bases and J by 4 bases, leaving 10 bases between them. The CDR3 spans 13 residues. Profiling relied on immunoSEQ multiplex PCR, and the TCRdb table lists in-frame clones only, not all of them. The table records around 66,000 clones, around 85% of them present only once. The data are from a study of Tregs in tolerant kidney transplant recipients. Study results and limitations: Donor-specific Treg expansion exceeded global Treg expansion in tolerant patients, suggesting antigen drive. The most relevant donor-specific Treg TCRbeta repertoire apparently came from expansion with activated donor B cells.

Thawed PBMCs were FACS-sorted into unstimulated CD4+CD25+CD127- regulatory T cells, CD4+CD25- non-regulatory cells, CD4 and CD8 cells. The rearrangement links TRBV19 to TRBJ2-7, with unresolved D. Sequenced here: Tregs from blood, sampled before the transplant. The TCR comes from a human donor who received a combined kidney and bone marrow transplant. CDR3 in amino acids: CASSITGWYEQYF. For the CDR3, the DNA is TGTGCCAGTAGTATTACGGGTTGGTACGAGCAGTACTTC.